This T cell receptor beta chain was profiled in a study of monozygotic twins with inflammatory bowel disease. On this clonotype: The antigen is undetermined.

This CDR3 has 14 amino acids. In germline, CDR1 is SGDLS, CDR2 YYNGEE. Points from the study as a whole: Telling apart the different T cell subtypes was not possible.

TCRdb reprocessed the 5' RACE reads and keeps a single row for each CDR3 protein, giving no DNA. The table for this sample gives some 400,000 distinct CDR3 sequences. V usage is TRBV9 and J usage is TRBJ1-1; checking the TCRdb D call of TRBD1 is not possible without DNA. The sequencing input was blood. The sequence derives from a human donor with ulcerative colitis or Crohn's disease, or a healthy co-twin of an affected twin (not recorded which). The CDR3 is CASSVNPQGTEAFF.